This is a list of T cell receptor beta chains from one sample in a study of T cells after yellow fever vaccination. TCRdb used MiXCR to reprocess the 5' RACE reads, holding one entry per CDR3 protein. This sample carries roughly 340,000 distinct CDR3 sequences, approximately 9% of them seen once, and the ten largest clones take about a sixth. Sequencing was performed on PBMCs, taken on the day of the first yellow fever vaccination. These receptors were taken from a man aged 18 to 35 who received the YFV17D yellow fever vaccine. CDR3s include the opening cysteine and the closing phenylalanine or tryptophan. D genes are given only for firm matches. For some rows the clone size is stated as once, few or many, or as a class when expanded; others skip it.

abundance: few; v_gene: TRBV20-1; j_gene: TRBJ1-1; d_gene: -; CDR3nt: TGCAGTGCTACCCCCCCGTCGAACACTGAAGCTTTCTTT; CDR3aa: CSATPPSNTEAFF
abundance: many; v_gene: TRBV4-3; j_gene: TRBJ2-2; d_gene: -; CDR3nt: TGCGCCAGCAGCCACCTCACCGGGGAGCTGTTTTTT; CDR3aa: CASSHLTGELFF
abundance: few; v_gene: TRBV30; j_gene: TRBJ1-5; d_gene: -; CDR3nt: TGTGCCTGGAGCCGGGGTGATCAGCCCCAGCATTTT; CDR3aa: CAWSRGDQPQHF
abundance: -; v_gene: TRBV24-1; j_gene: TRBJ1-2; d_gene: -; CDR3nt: TGTGCCACCAGTGATGTTGATGCGGACCGCACTTCCTATGGCTACACCTTC; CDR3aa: CATSDVDADRTSYGYTF
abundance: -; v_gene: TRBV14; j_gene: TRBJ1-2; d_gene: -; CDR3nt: TGTGCCAGCAGCCAAGTAAAAGGGGATGGCTACACCTTC; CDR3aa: CASSQVKGDGYTF
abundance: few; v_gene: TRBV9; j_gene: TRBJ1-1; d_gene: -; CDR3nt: TGTGCCAGCAGCAGCCAACAGGGTTCGAACACTGAAGCTTTCTTT; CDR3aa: CASSSQQGSNTEAFF
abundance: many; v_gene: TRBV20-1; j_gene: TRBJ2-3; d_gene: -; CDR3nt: TGCAGTGCTAGTCCCGGGCGACGCACAGATACGCAGTATTTT; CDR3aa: CSASPGRRTDTQYF
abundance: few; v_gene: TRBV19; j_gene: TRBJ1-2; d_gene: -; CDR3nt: TGTGCCAGTAGTATAGACAGCTATGGCTACACCTTC; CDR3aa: CASSIDSYGYTF
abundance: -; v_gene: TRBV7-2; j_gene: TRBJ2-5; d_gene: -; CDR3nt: TGTGCCAGCAGCTTAGCTCCCGCGGGGGCTCAAGAGACCCAGTACTTC; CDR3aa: CASSLAPAGAQETQYF
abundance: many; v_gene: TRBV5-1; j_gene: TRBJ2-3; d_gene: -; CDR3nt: TGCGCCAGCAGCATCACCGGGCCAGATACGCAGTATTTT; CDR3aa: CASSITGPDTQYF
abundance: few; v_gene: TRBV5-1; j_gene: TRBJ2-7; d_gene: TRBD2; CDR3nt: TGCGCCAGCAGCTTGGGGGTACTAGCGATCTCCTACGAGCAGTACTTC; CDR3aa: CASSLGVLAISYEQYF
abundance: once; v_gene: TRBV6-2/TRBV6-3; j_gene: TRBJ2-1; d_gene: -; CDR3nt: TGTGCCAGCAGTTACACGTTGGGTCAGCAGTTCTTC; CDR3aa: CASSYTLGQQFF
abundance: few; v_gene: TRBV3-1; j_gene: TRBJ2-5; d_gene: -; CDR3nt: TGTGCCAGCAGCCGATGTGTTGGACAAGAGACCCAGTACTTC; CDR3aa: CASSRCVGQETQYF
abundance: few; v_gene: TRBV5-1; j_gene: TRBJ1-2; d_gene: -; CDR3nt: TGCGCCAGCAGCTTGGGGGGAAGAGGCTTCTATGGCTACACCTTC; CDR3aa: CASSLGGRGFYGYTF
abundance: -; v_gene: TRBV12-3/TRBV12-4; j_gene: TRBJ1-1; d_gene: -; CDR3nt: TGTGCCAGCAGTACCTCTGCCCGGGCGGGTATGAACACTGAAGCTTTCTTT; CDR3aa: CASSTSARAGMNTEAFF
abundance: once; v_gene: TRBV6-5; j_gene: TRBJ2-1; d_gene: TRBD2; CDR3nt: TGTGCCAGCAGTTACCGCGGGGGGGCCGTATCCGATGAGCAGTTCTTC; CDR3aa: CASSYRGGAVSDEQFF
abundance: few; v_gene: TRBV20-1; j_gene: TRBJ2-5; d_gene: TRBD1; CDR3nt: TGCAGTGCTAGAGGGACTGGGACAGGGGGCTATTTAGAGACCCAGTACTTC; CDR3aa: CSARGTGTGGYLETQYF
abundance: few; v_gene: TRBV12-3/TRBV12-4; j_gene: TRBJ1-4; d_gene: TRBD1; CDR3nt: TGTGCCAGCAGTTCCCGGACAGGGGCCGAAAAACTGTTTTTT; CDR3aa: CASSSRTGAEKLFF
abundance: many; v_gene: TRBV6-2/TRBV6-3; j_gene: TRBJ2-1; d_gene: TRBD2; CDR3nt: TGTGCCAGCAGACAGACTAGCGGGGAGCCTTACAATGAGCAGTTCTTC; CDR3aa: CASRQTSGEPYNEQFF
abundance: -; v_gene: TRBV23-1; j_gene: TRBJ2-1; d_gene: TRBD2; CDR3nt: TGCGCCAGCAGTCAATCGGGACTAGCGGATGGTGGTGAGCAGTTCTTC; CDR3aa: CASSQSGLADGGEQFF
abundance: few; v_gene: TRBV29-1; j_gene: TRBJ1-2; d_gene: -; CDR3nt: TGCAGCGTTGAAATAGGGTCGGACTATGGCTACACCTTC; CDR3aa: CSVEIGSDYGYTF
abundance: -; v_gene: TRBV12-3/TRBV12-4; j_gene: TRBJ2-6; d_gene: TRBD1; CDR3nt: TGTGCCAGCAGCCCTTTCTGGACAGGCCGCTCCTCTGGGGCCAACGTCCTGACTTTC; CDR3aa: CASSPFWTGRSSGANVLTF
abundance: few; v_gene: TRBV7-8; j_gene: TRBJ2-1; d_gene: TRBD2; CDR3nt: TGTGCCAGCAGCTTATTCCCTAGCGGGGGGGTGGCCAATGAGCAGTTCTTC; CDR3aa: CASSLFPSGGVANEQFF
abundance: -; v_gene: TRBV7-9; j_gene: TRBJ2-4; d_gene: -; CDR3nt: TGTGCCAGCAGCATCGGGACGGATTGGGCCAAAAACATTCAGTACTTC; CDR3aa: CASSIGTDWAKNIQYF
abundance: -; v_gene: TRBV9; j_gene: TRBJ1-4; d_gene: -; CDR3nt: TGTGCCAGCAGCGTATTCGGGGATCCAACTAATGAAAAACTGTTTTTT; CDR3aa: CASSVFGDPTNEKLFF
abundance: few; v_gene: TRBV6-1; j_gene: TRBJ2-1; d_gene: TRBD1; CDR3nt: TGTGCCAGCAGCCCTGACAGGGGGCCGGGCGATGAGCAGTTCTTC; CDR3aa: CASSPDRGPGDEQFF
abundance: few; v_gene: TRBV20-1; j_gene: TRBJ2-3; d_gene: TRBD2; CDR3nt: TGCAGTGCTAGAGATCCCCCTAGCGGGGAGACGCAGTATTTT; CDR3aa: CSARDPPSGETQYF
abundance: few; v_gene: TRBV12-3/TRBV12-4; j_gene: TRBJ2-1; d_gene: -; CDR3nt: TGTGCCAGCAGTCCACGGGACATGGGCACTGAGCAGTTCTTC; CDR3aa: CASSPRDMGTEQFF
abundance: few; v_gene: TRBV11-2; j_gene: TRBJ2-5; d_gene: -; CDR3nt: TGTGCCAGCAGCCCAGGGTATTCCTTGGAGACCCAGTACTTC; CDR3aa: CASSPGYSLETQYF
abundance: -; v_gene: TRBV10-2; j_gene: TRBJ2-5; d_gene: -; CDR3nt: TGCGCCAGCAGTGTGACGGGAGAGGGGTTCGAGACCCAGTACTTC; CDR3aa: CASSVTGEGFETQYF
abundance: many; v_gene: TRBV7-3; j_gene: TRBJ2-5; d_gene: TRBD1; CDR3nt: TGTGCCAGCAGCTTAGGCTTGGCGGCAGGGGGCCCCTTAAACCAAGAGACCCAGTACTTC; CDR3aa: CASSLGLAAGGPLNQETQYF
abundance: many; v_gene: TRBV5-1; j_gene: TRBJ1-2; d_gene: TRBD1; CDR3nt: TGCGCCAGCAGCTTGGGACAGGGGGACTATGGCTACACCTTC; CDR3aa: CASSLGQGDYGYTF
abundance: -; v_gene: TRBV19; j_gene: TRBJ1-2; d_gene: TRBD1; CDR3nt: TGTGCCAGTAGCATGACAGGGGGCTATGGCTACACCTTC; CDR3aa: CASSMTGGYGYTF
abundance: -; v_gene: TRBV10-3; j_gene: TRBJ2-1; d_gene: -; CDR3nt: TGTGCCATCAGTGAGTCGGACAATGAGAAGTTCTTC; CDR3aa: CAISESDNEKFF
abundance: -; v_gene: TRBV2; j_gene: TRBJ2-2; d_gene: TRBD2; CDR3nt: TGTGCCAGCAGGCGGACTAGCGGGGGGCCACTCACCGGGGAGCTGTTTTTT; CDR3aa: CASRRTSGGPLTGELFF
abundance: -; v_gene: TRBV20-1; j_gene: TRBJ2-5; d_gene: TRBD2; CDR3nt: TGCTGTGCTGGGGGACTAGCGGGAGTAGAGCGGGAGACCCAGTACTTC; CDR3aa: CCAGGLAGVERETQYF
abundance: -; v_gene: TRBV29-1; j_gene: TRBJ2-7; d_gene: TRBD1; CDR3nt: TGCAGCGTTGATGGACAGGGGGACTACGAGCAGTACTTC; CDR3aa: CSVDGQGDYEQYF
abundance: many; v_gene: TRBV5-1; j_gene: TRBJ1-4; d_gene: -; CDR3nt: TGCGCCAGCAGGCGGGCAACTAATGAAAAACTGTTTTTT; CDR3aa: CASRRATNEKLFF
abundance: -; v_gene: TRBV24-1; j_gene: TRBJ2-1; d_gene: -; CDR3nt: TGTGCCACCAGTGATTTCCAGGGGTACAATGAGCAGTTCTTC; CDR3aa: CATSDFQGYNEQFF
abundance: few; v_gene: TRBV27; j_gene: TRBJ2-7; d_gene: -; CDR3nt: TGTGCCAGCAGTTTATCGGATCTGGCCTACGAGCAGTACTTC; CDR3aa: CASSLSDLAYEQYF
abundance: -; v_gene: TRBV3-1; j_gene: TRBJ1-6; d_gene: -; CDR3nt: TGTGCCAGCAGCCAACAGTCGGCCGCCAATTCACCCCTCCACTTT; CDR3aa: CASSQQSAANSPLHF